Each of the 28 T cell receptor beta chains below was sequenced from the same sample in a study of naive and memory T cell subsets. An equimolar mix of two oligonucleotides served as the beta constant-region primer for TRBC1 and TRBC2. A single record per CDR3 protein comes from TCRdb applying MiXCR to the UMI-ligation and nested PCR reads. The repertoire has 70,000 to 95,000 distinct CDR3 sequences, 6% to 7.5% of them found once; the top ten carry over 1.5%. The material sequenced was central memory CD4+ T cells from blood. The receptors shown here come from a human donor in good health.

Ten or more counts support this clonotype. The rearrangement links TRBV25-1 to TRBJ1-1; 9 bases align to TRBD1. The germline CDR1 and CDR2 sequences are MGHDK and SYGVNS. V shed 6 bases, J shed 4 bases, and the junction held 6 bases outside the gene matches. The CDR3 sequence is 14 residues long. The CDR3 reads CASRFGTGSTEAFF. The CDR3 bases are TGTGCCAGCAGATTCGGGACAGGGTCCACTGAAGCTTTCTTT.

This chain connects TRBV5-6 to TRBJ2-1; 11 positions agree with TRBD2. This CDR3 contains 18 residues. Trimming at V came to 0 bases and at J to 1 base, leaving 6 bases not matched to a gene. Germline lookup yields CDR1 SGHDT and CDR2 YYEEEE. The CDR3 bases are TGTGCCAGCAGCTTGGGGGTTAGCGGGAGGGGTTCCTACAATGAGCAGTTCTTC. Its translation: CASSLGVSGRGSYNEQFF.

This clonotype was recorded at least ten times. The chain couples TRBV6-2 or TRBV6-3 to TRBJ2-3; TRBD1 aligns across 7 bases. V shed 8 bases, J shed 2 bases, and the junction held 7 bases outside the gene matches. This CDR3 has 14 residues. Germline V gives CDR1 MNHEY, CDR2 SVGEGT. CDR3 DNA sequence: TGTGCCAGCCGACAGGGTTTTTACACAGATACGCAGTATTTT. It codes for CASRQGFYTDTQYF.

For this clonotype: A read error may be the cause here, since a much bigger clone is one base away. The rearrangement links TRBV5-5 to TRBJ2-1; no clear D gene. Germline lookup yields CDR1 SGHKS and CDR2 YYEKEE (reference sequence). There are 15 residues in the CDR3. The CDR3: CDSSSTPPFVDEQFF. The DNA of the CDR3 is TGTGACAGCAGCTCAACACCCCCTTTTGTGGATGAGCAGTTCTTC.

This clonotype occurred many times. The V call is TRBV11-2, the J call TRBJ2-6; the D is unclear. CDR1 and CDR2 (germline): SGHAT, FQNNGV. Trimming shortened V by 2 bases and J by 6 bases, and 5 bases separated the two germline ends. This CDR3 has 13 residues. As DNA, the CDR3 is TGTGCCAGCAGCTTATCCCCGGCCAACGTCCTGACTTTC. Translation gives CASSLSPANVLTF.

Many counts were recorded for this clonotype. V gene TRBV7-2 combines with J gene TRBJ2-5; 9 bases line up with TRBD1. The germline V gene encodes CDR1 SGHTA and CDR2 FQGNSA. Unmatched junction bases numbered 7, after V lost 4 bases and J lost 1 base. This CDR3 has 16 residues. The CDR3 is CASSSGDRGSQETQYF. The CDR3 DNA is TGTGCCAGCAGCTCCGGAGACAGGGGGTCCCAAGAGACCCAGTACTTC.

This clonotype was found a few times. The chain recombines TRBV5-8 with TRBJ1-4; 8 bases map to TRBD1. J gave up 2 bases and V 4 bases, and 7 bases lay outside the gene matches. CDR3 length equals 16 residues. Per the germline V gene, CDR1 is SGHTS and CDR2 is YDEGEE. CDR3 residues: CASSAGQGTTNEKLFF. CDR3 nucleotides: TGTGCCAGCAGCGCAGGACAGGGAACGACTAATGAAAAACTGTTTTTT.

V usage is TRBV7-2 and J usage is TRBJ2-7, with 8 bases fitting TRBD1. CDR3 length equals 16 residues. Per germline, CDR1 SGHTA and CDR2 FQGNSA. The V segment lost 0 bases and the J segment 3 bases; nucleotides outside the gene matches: 7. CDR3: CASSLAVQGAVYEQYF. Written as DNA, the CDR3 is TGTGCCAGCAGCTTAGCGGTCCAGGGGGCTGTCTACGAGCAGTACTTC.

This clonotype came up a few times. The chain links TRBV6-2 or TRBV6-3 to TRBJ2-7; 7 bases line up with TRBD1. This CDR3 contains 13 residues. Per the germline V gene, CDR1 is MNHEY and CDR2 is SVGEGT. V lost 4 bases to trimming and J lost 4 bases; unmatched junction nucleotides: 4. In nucleotides, the CDR3 is TGTGCCAGCAGTTCGGGACAGATGTACGAGCAGTACTTC. The encoded protein is CASSSGQMYEQYF.

In its sample, this clonotype was seen many times. This chain joins TRBV6-2 or TRBV6-3 and TRBJ1-2, with 9 bases matching TRBD1. The CDR3 runs to 16 residues. The J segment lost 3 bases and the V segment lost 5 bases, leaving 10 bases of the junction unmatched. CDR1 and CDR2 from the germline V gene are MNHEY and SVGEGT. The CDR3 reads CASSRGRDRADYGYTF. CDR3 DNA: TGTGCCAGCAGTCGAGGCCGGGACAGGGCTGACTATGGCTACACCTTC.

This clonotype was observed a handful of times. The V and J genes are TRBV2 and TRBJ2-1, with 7 positions matching TRBD2. The germline V gene has CDR1 SNHLY and CDR2 FYNNEI. This CDR3 comprises 14 residues. V lost 5 bases to trimming and J lost 5 bases; unmatched junction nucleotides: 6. The CDR3 region has the DNA TGTGCCAGCAGTAATCTAGCGGTGAACAATGAGCAGTTCTTC. It specifies CASSNLAVNNEQFF.

This clonotype was recorded many times. The chain is built from TRBV13 and TRBJ2-7, with TRBD2 identical over 8 bases. V trimming: 8 bases; J trimming: 4 bases; junction bases outside the gene matches: 7. CDR1 and CDR2 (germline): PRHDT, FYEKMQ (reference sequence). CDR3 length: 13 amino acids. The DNA of the CDR3 is TGTGCCAGCCCACCCCCGGGAGGGTACGAGCAGTACTTC. Its protein product is CASPPPGGYEQYF.

This clonotype was seen many times. The V and J genes are TRBV4-3 and TRBJ1-5, with D hard to call. The CDR3 spans 14 residues. V lost 2 bases and J lost 6, with 11 bases in between. Germline loops: CDR1 LGHNA, CDR2 YSLEER. The CDR3 DNA sequence: TGCGCCAGCAGCCAAATGGTGTACGGTCAGCCCCAGCATTTT. Protein product: CASSQMVYGQPQHF.

At least ten counts were recorded for this clonotype. The V gene is TRBV7-2, the J gene TRBJ2-6; D gene uncertain. From germline, CDR1 is SGHTA and CDR2 FQGNSA. The CDR3 has 14 residues. V lost 5 bases to trimming and J lost 0 bases, with 5 bases between them. This CDR3 is CASSESSGANVLTF. CDR3 coding DNA: TGTGCCAGCAGCGAGAGCTCTGGGGCCAACGTCCTGACTTTC.

This clonotype was detected ten times or more. The J gene is TRBJ1-5, the V gene TRBV12-3 or TRBV12-4; no firm D call. Trimming removed 3 bases from V and 0 bases from J, with 9 bases in between. This CDR3 contains 15 residues. CDR3 sequence reads: CASSLYGSSNQPQHF. The CDR3 bases are TGTGCCAGCAGTTTGTACGGAAGTAGCAATCAGCCCCAGCATTTT.

Ten or more counts support this clonotype. V gene TRBV29-1 combines with J gene TRBJ2-1; 8 bases match TRBD1. Germline V gene data show CDR1 as SQVTM and CDR2 as ANQGSEA. V dropped 1 base and J dropped 0; count of bases not matched to a gene: 11. The CDR3 runs 18 residues. CDR3 in DNA: TGCAGCGTTGAAGGTGGGACAGGTCGTCGGGGCTCCTACAATGAGCAGTTCTTC. Encoded protein: CSVEGGTGRRGSYNEQFF.

A remark on this clonotype: A much larger clone lies a single base off, so this may be a read error. The rearrangement uses TRBV20-1 and TRBJ2-1, with 8 bases that match TRBD2. Per germline, CDR1 DFQATT and CDR2 SNEGSKA (reference sequence). The CDR3 consists of 15 residues. CDR3 region: CRARRPLADRDEQFF. The CDR3 nucleotides are TGCCGTGCGAGAAGGCCACTAGCGGACCGCGATGAGCAGTTCTTC.

The J gene is TRBJ2-5, the V gene TRBV4-3; 9 bases line up with TRBD1. CDR1 and CDR2 from the germline V gene are LGHNA and YSLEER. The V gene end was trimmed by 2 bases and the J gene end by 5 bases; junction bases not matched to a gene: 9. The CDR3 extends over 16 amino acids. DNA for the CDR3: TGCGCCAGCAGCCAAATTTGGGGACAGGGAACGGAGACCCAGTACTTC. Translating it yields CASSQIWGQGTETQYF.

This clonotype occurred many times. The chain links TRBV28 to TRBJ2-7; tentatively, D is TRBD1 or TRBD2 (6 bases each). V was clipped by 6 bases and J by 1 base, with 16 bases between them. Germline CDR1 MDHEN, CDR2 SYDVKM. CDR3 length: 15 amino acids. CDR3 sequence: CASSQQTGGSYEQYF. For the CDR3, the DNA is TGTGCCAGCAGCCAACAGACAGGAGGGTCCTACGAGCAGTACTTC.

This clonotype was observed a few times. This rearrangement joins TRBV7-2 to TRBJ1-2, with D perhaps matching TRBD1 (5 bases). CDR1 is SGHTA, CDR2 FQGNSA, per germline. The V gene lost 1 base and the J gene lost 3 bases, with 18 bases spanning the gap. The CDR3 totals 17 residues. The CDR3 region has the DNA TGTGCCAGCAGCTTAGTGGTACAGGCCTCGAGGGACTATGGCTACACCTTC. Its protein is CASSLVVQASRDYGYTF.

This clonotype was detected ten times or more. The chain is built from TRBV10-3 and TRBJ1-1, with 7 bases matching TRBD1. CDR3 length: 14 residues. CDR1 ENHRY and CDR2 SYGVKD come from the germline V gene. V dropped 6 bases and J dropped 0; count of bases not matched to a gene: 4. In nucleotides, the CDR3 is TGTGCCATCAGGGGACAGACCATGAACACTGAAGCTTTCTTT. Amino acids: CAIRGQTMNTEAFF.

This clonotype is medium-sized (0.01 to 0.1%) in the sample. V is TRBV29-1 and J is TRBJ2-7, with 7 bases matching TRBD1. The CDR3 covers 13 residues. Germline values: CDR1 SQVTM, CDR2 ANQGSEA. Losses at the gene ends were 6 bases for V and 3 bases for J; bases not matched to a gene: 8. The CDR3 region has the DNA TGCAGCGTCACAGGGGAAGGACGCTACGAGCAGTACTTC. Its protein product is CSVTGEGRYEQYF.

This sequence joins TRBV4-3 and TRBJ1-3; TRBD1 is a possible D gene (5 bases). V was cut by 1 base and J by 3 bases, with 7 bases left in between. The CDR3 totals 14 residues. CDR1 and CDR2 from the germline V gene are LGHNA and YSLEER. The CDR3 sequence: CASSQGGDGNTIYF. CDR3 DNA: TGCGCCAGCAGCCAAGGGGGGGATGGAAACACCATATATTTT.

The sample holds a few counts of this clonotype. This sequence joins TRBV29-1 and TRBJ1-2; 8 bases are a match to TRBD1. Germline assignment: CDR1 SQVTM and CDR2 ANQGSEA. V was pared by 4 bases and J by 5 bases, with 9 bases of the junction left unmatched. The CDR3 sequence is 14 residues long. DNA of the CDR3: TGCAGCGTTGTTCCAGGGGGCGGAAGTTATGGCTACACCTTC. Its translation is CSVVPGGGSYGYTF.

This clonotype has ten or more counts. The V call is TRBV12-3 or TRBV12-4, the J call TRBJ1-4; no firm D call. The CDR3 is made up of 15 amino acids. With 5 bases removed from V and 0 bases from J, the gap between germline ends came to 10 bases. CDR3 sequence reads: CASSLWVSTNEKLFF. CDR3 nucleotides: TGTGCCAGCAGTCTCTGGGTCTCAACTAATGAAAAACTGTTTTTT.

This chain uses TRBV12-3 or TRBV12-4 with TRBJ2-7; 7 bases align to TRBD2. V lost 5 bases to trimming and J lost 3 bases; unmatched junction nucleotides: 4. The CDR3 runs to 13 residues. The CDR3 spells CASSLREDYEQYF. The DNA of the CDR3 is TGTGCCAGCAGTCTCCGGGAGGACTACGAGCAGTACTTC.

This clonotype was observed at least ten times. This chain uses TRBV4-3 with TRBJ2-3; unclear D gene. Germline V gene lookup returns CDR1 LGHNA and CDR2 YSLEER. V was clipped by 3 bases and J by 5 bases, with 18 bases between them. CDR3 size: 16 residues. This CDR3 is CASSHEGPYGVDTQYF. The CDR3 coding sequence is TGCGCCAGCAGCCACGAAGGACCGTACGGAGTAGATACGCAGTATTTT.

The chain links TRBV2 to TRBJ1-5; 7 nucleotides align to TRBD1. J was trimmed by 4 bases and V by 6 bases; bases with no gene match: 3. The CDR3 runs to 13 residues. Germline V gene sequence: CDR1 SNHLY, CDR2 FYNNEI. The CDR3 loop is CASSQTGNQPQHF. The CDR3 DNA reads TGTGCCAGCAGCCAGACAGGGAATCAGCCCCAGCATTTT.